A selection of T cell receptor beta chains follows, all from one sample in a study of cytomegalovirus exposure and HLA in healthy donors. Method: immunoSEQ multiplex PCR; TCRdb's copy keeps in-frame clones and lacks some. Found here are about 250,000 clones, 80% to 90% of them singletons; the top ten hold approximately 2.5%. The specimen was PBMCs. The source is a man aged 18-30 years in good health and CMV-seronegative. Each CDR3 is given with its conserved first and last residue. A D gene is named only where the DNA matches it firmly. The size of a clone is reported for some rows only, either as once, few or many, or as a class for expanded clones.

TRBJ2-5 | TRBV9 | 15 | TRBD2 | . | TGTGCCAGCAGCGTAGCGGGGGGGCTTGAAGAGACCCAGTACTTC | CASSVAGGLEETQYF
TRBJ1-5 | TRBV7-9 | 12 | . | . | TGTGCCAGCAGCATGGGGGGGCAGCCCCAGCATTTT | CASSMGGQPQHF
TRBJ2-3 | TRBV9 | 15 | . | . | TGTGCCAGCAGCGTTGGGACGGGGGGCACAGATACGCAGTATTTT | CASSVGTGGTDTQYF
TRBJ2-1 | TRBV5-1 | 14 | TRBD2 | . | TGCGCCAGCAGCTTGGTGACTAGCGGAAATGAGCAGTTCTTC | CASSLVTSGNEQFF
TRBJ2-7 | TRBV30 | 17 | . | . | TGTGCCTGGGGACTCGAGAGCAAAATAGGAAACTCCTACGAGCAGTACTTC | CAWGLESKIGNSYEQYF
TRBJ2-7 | TRBV2 | 15 | . | . | TGTGCCAGCAGTGACTCTGGGGTTAGCGGCTACGAGCAGTACTTC | CASSDSGVSGYEQYF
TRBJ2-3 | TRBV18 | 12 | TRBD2 | . | TGTGCCAGCTCCCCCATGGGGGGGAAGGAATATTTT | CASSPMGGKEYF
TRBJ1-2 | TRBV27 | 13 | TRBD1 | . | TGTGCCAGCAGTCAAACTCAGGGGGGAGGCTACACCTTC | CASSQTQGGGYTF
TRBJ2-7 | TRBV7-2 | 14 | TRBD1 | . | TGTGCCAGCAGCTTCGACAGGGGACCATACGAGCAGTACTTC | CASSFDRGPYEQYF
TRBJ1-1 | TRBV14 | 16 | TRBD1 | . | TGTGCCAGCAGCCAAGGACAGGGACCGCCCTACACTGAAGCTTTCTTT | CASSQGQGPPYTEAFF
TRBJ2-5 | TRBV7-2 | 15 | TRBD2 | . | TGTGCCAGCAGCTTACTGCAGGGAGGGGACGAGACCCAGTACTTC | CASSLLQGGDETQYF
TRBJ2-1 | TRBV28 | 16 | TRBD2 | . | TGTGCCAGCAGTTTTCAACTAGCGGGAGAAAAGAATGAGCAGTTCTTC | CASSFQLAGEKNEQFF
TRBJ2-5 | TRBV7-2 | 15 | TRBD2 | . | TGTGCCAGCAGCTCAACCGGGACTAGCGGGGAGACCCAGTACTTC | CASSSTGTSGETQYF
TRBJ2-7 | TRBV19 | 14 | TRBD2 | . | TGTGCCAGTAGGGCCGCAGCGGGAGCCTACGAGCAGTACTTC | CASRAAAGAYEQYF
TRBJ2-7 | TRBV7-2 | 14 | . | . | TGTGCCAGCAGCTTTCACAGCCGGGGGTACGAGCAGTACTTC | CASSFHSRGYEQYF
TRBJ2-5 | TRBV21-1 | 14 | . | . | TGTGCCAGCAGGGTAGAACGGGGGGGAGAGACCCAGTACTTC | CASRVERGGETQYF
TRBJ2-1 | TRBV30 | 12 | . | . | TGTGCCTGGAGTGTTCAAGGAGAGGTCCAGTTCTTC | CAWSVQGEVQFF
TRBJ1-1 | TRBV14 | 13 | . | . | TGTGCCAGCAGCCAAAATAAGGACAGCGTAGCTTTCTTT | CASSQNKDSVAFF
TRBJ2-7 | TRBV30 | 16 | TRBD1 | . | TGTGCCTGGAGTGTACCGGGACAGGGATGGACCTACGAGCAGTACTTC | CAWSVPGQGWTYEQYF
TRBJ1-6 | TRBV4-2 | 14 | . | once | TGTGCCAGCAGCCAAGGGGACAAGGGATCACCCCTCCACTTT | CASSQGDKGSPLHF
TRBJ2-1 | TRBV30 | 14 | . | . | TGTGCCTGGAGTTTATGGGGCGGGACCAATGAGCAGTTCTTC | CAWSLWGGTNEQFF
TRBJ2-2 | TRBV28 | 16 | TRBD2 | . | TGTGCCAGCAGCTCTCGGACTAGCGGGGACACCGGGGAGCTGTTTTTT | CASSSRTSGDTGELFF
TRBJ2-1 | TRBV5-4 | 15 | TRBD2 | . | TGTGCCAGTCTAGCGGGGGGCGCCTCCTACAATGAGCAGTTCTTC | CASLAGGASYNEQFF